This TCR beta chain is from a study of T cell repertoires in aging, cancer and after chemotherapy. Study as a whole: The full dataset contained 8.5 million to 10 million TCR reads.

This clonotype appeared a few times. Its antigen remains unidentified. Multiplex touch-down PCR with TRB-A/B primers amplified rearranged V-D-J TRB sequences. MiXCR, applied by TCRdb to the multiplex PCR reads, yields one record per CDR3 protein. The table lists some 700 distinct CDR3 sequences, roughly 45% of them singletons, with roughly 21% in the top ten. Regarding the study as a whole: Compared with age-matched healthy donors, untreated hematological or solid cancer patients showed higher blood TCR clonality.

TCR beta rearrangements were amplified from peripheral blood genomic DNA. CDR3 length: 15 amino acids. V lost 3 bases and J lost 0, with 6 bases in between. Germline values: CDR1 LNHDA, CDR2 SQIVND (reference sequence). Sequencing was performed on blood. The TCR originated in a human donor with a solid tumor. The chain links TRBV19 to TRBJ2-6; tentative D call: TRBD2 (6 bases). The CDR3 loop is CASSMGGSGANVLTF. The CDR3 DNA reads as TGTGCCAGTAGTATGGGAGGCTCTGGGGCCAACGTCCTGACTTTC.